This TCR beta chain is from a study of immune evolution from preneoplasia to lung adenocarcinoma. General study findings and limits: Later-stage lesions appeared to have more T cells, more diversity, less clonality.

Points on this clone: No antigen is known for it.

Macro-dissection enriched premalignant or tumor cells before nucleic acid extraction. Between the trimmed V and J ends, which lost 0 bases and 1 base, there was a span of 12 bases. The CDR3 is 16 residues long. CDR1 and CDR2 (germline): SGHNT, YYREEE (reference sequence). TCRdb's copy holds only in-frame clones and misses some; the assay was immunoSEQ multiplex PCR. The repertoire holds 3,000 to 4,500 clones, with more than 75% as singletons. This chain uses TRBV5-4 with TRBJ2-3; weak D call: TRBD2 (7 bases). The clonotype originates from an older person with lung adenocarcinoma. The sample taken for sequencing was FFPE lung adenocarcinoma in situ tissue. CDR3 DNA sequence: TGTGCCAGCAGCTTGGGCGGGGGCGGGGGCACAGATACGCAGTATTTT. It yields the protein CASSLGGGGGTDTQYF.